Listed below are T cell receptor beta chains from one sample, sequenced in a study of shared clonotypes between healthy human individuals. Assay used: immunoSEQ multiplex PCR; TCRdb lists only in-frame clones, some missing. The table lists 2.3 million or so clones, approximately 95% of them singletons. The sequencing input was naive CD4+ T cells from PBMCs. The receptors shown here come from a man aged 18 to 35 in good health. Some clones in this sample may be carry-over from other donors' samples. The CDR3 runs from the conserved cysteine through the conserved F or W. The D gene is left open where the match is weak. Some rows have no size entry. The others give once, few or many, or a class for an expanded clone.

TRBJ1-5	.	.	TRBV28	CASSLLGGDQPQHF	TGTGCCAGCAGTTTGTTAGGTGGTGATCAGCCCCAGCATTTT
TRBJ2-5	.	.	TRBV29-1	CSVPKGETQYF	TGCAGCGTCCCCAAAGGGGAGACCCAGTACTTC
TRBJ2-7	TRBD1	.	TRBV5-4	CASSLGQGDEQYF	TGTGCCAGCAGCTTAGGCCAGGGGGACGAGCAGTACTTC
TRBJ2-1	.	.	TRBV5-1	CASSLASEGFNEQFF	TGCGCCAGCAGCTTGGCCAGTGAAGGGTTCAATGAGCAGTTCTTC
TRBJ1-2	.	.	TRBV10-3	CAISYGQIYGYTF	TGTGCCATCAGCTACGGACAGATCTATGGCTACACCTTC
TRBJ2-2	.	.	TRBV9	CASSPEDREWGGGELFF	TGTGCCAGCAGCCCCGAGGACCGGGAGTGGGGTGGCGGGGAGCTGTTTTTT
TRBJ1-3	.	.	TRBV9	CASSSASSGNTIYF	TGTGCCAGCAGCTCGGCGAGCTCTGGAAACACCATATATTTT
TRBJ1-4	.	.	TRBV4-1	CASSQWQGVTNEKLFF	TGCGCCAGCAGCCAATGGCAGGGCGTAACTAATGAAAAACTGTTTTTT
TRBJ2-7	TRBD1	.	TRBV2	CASSVHRGEQYF	TGTGCCAGCAGTGTTCACAGGGGCGAGCAGTACTTC
TRBJ2-5	TRBD2	.	TRBV9	CASSVGSGSVETQYF	TGTGCCAGCAGCGTAGGGAGCGGGAGCGTAGAGACCCAGTACTTC
TRBJ1-4	.	.	TRBV7-2	CASSLGIRGREHEKLFF	TGTGCCAGCAGCTTAGGAATTCGCGGGAGGGAGCATGAAAAACTGTTTTTT
TRBJ1-2	.	few	TRBV5-4	CASSLDRRTNYGYTF	TGTGCCAGCAGCTTGGATAGACGGACTAACTATGGCTACACCTTC
TRBJ2-5	.	.	TRBV29-1	CSVGYWGSQETQYF	TGCAGCGTTGGATATTGGGGGAGTCAAGAGACCCAGTACTTC
TRBJ2-2	TRBD1	.	TRBV5-4	CASSWAGTGAGELFF	TGTGCCAGCAGCTGGGCCGGGACAGGGGCCGGGGAGCTGTTTTTT
TRBJ2-1	.	.	TRBV10-1	CASSGGSSYNEQFF	TGCGCCAGCAGTGGAGGGAGTTCCTACAATGAGCAGTTCTTC
TRBJ2-3	TRBD2	.	TRBV29-1	CSVEDQLAGADTQYF	TGCAGCGTTGAAGATCAGCTAGCGGGGGCAGATACGCAGTATTTT
TRBJ2-2	TRBD2	once	TRBV7-6	CASSETLAGGNTGELFF	TGTGCCAGCAGCGAAACCTTAGCGGGAGGGAACACCGGGGAGCTGTTTTTT
TRBJ2-1	TRBD1	.	TRBV10-1	CASSEWGQGRFF	TGCGCCAGCAGTGAGTGGGGACAGGGCCGGTTCTTC
TRBJ1-5	.	.	TRBV7-2	CASSLQGGWGQPQHF	TGTGCCAGCAGCTTACAGGGTGGCTGGGGTCAGCCCCAGCATTTT
TRBJ1-1	TRBD1	.	TRBV7-8	CASSRQGAEVTEAFF	TGTGCCAGCAGCCGACAGGGGGCGGAGGTCACTGAAGCTTTCTTT
TRBJ2-5	.	.	TRBV18	CASSPQGRGGSETQYF	TGTGCCAGCTCACCTCAGGGGCGAGGGGGAAGCGAGACCCAGTACTTC
TRBJ2-5	.	.	TRBV15	CATSSGKKGSRETQYF	TGTGCCACCAGCAGCGGAAAAAAAGGGTCCCGGGAGACCCAGTACTTC
TRBJ1-1	TRBD1	.	TRBV5-1	CASSPRTGKSNTEAFF	TGCGCCAGCAGCCCGCGGACAGGGAAGTCGAACACTGAAGCTTTCTTT
TRBJ2-2	.	.	TRBV15	CATSTRRLNTGELFF	TGTGCCACCAGCACCCGAAGGTTAAACACCGGGGAGCTGTTTTTT
TRBJ1-2	.	.	TRBV9	CASSGRRQGSGYTF	TGTGCCAGCAGCGGACGGCGCCAGGGGAGCGGCTACACCTTC
TRBJ2-7	.	.	TRBV5-1	CASSLEPAPYEQYF	TGCGCCAGCAGCTTGGAACCAGCCCCCTACGAGCAGTACTTC
TRBJ2-2	.	.	TRBV9	CASSVGSRGTGELFF	TGTGCCAGCAGCGTAGGGTCGAGGGGCACCGGGGAGCTGTTTTTT
TRBJ2-5	TRBD2	.	TRBV11-3	CASSPSSLAGGETQYF	TGTGCCAGCAGTCCCAGTAGTCTAGCGGGTGGAGAGACCCAGTACTTC
TRBJ2-3	.	.	TRBV10-3	CAISETDSSTDTQYF	TGTGCCATCAGTGAGACCGACAGTAGCACAGATACGCAGTATTTT
TRBJ2-2	.	.	TRBV18	CASSIHSLASNTGELFF	TGTGCCAGCTCAATCCATAGCTTGGCATCGAACACCGGGGAGCTGTTTTTT
TRBJ2-1	TRBD2	.	TRBV7-9	CASSPTGGELRATEQFF	TGTGCCAGCAGCCCGACGGGAGGGGAACTGAGGGCGACTGAGCAGTTCTTC
TRBJ1-1	.	few	TRBV14	CASAFSSGIEAFF	TGTGCCAGTGCCTTCTCTTCTGGGATAGAAGCTTTCTTT
TRBJ2-5	.	.	TRBV2	CASNRDKRETQYF	TGTGCCAGTAACCGGGACAAAAGAGAGACCCAGTACTTC
TRBJ2-2	.	.	TRBV11-2	CASSLGTVNTGELFF	TGTGCCAGCAGCTTAGGGACAGTAAACACCGGGGAGCTGTTTTTT
TRBJ2-7	.	.	TRBV11-3	CASSFLESGEQYF	TGTGCCAGCAGCTTCCTAGAGTCGGGCGAGCAGTACTTC
TRBJ2-3	TRBD2	.	TRBV7-2	CASSVGLARDTQYF	TGTGCCAGCAGCGTAGGACTAGCGCGAGATACGCAGTATTTT
TRBJ2-3	.	.	TRBV4-3	CASSPHHLLADTQYF	TGCGCCAGCAGCCCCCACCACTTACTAGCAGATACGCAGTATTTT
TRBJ1-2	TRBD1	.	TRBV6-1	CASSDPGQGIMGYTF	TGTGCCAGCAGTGACCCGGGACAGGGTATCATGGGCTACACCTTC
TRBJ1-3	TRBD1	.	TRBV7-2	CASSPQTGPGNTIYF	TGTGCCAGCAGCCCGCAGACAGGGCCTGGAAACACCATATATTTT
TRBJ1-5	TRBD1	.	TRBV4-1	CASSQDETGGRRQPQHF	TGCGCCAGCAGCCAAGACGAGACAGGGGGACGGCGTCAGCCCCAGCATTTT
TRBJ2-7	TRBD1	once	TRBV18	CASSLPPGTVLSYEQYF	TGTGCCAGCTCGCTCCCCCCCGGGACAGTACTGTCCTACGAGCAGTACTTC
TRBJ2-1	TRBD2	.	TRBV5-1	CASSPPLAGGLYNEQFF	TGCGCCAGCAGCCCCCCACTAGCGGGAGGTCTCTACAATGAGCAGTTCTTC
TRBJ2-1	.	.	TRBV2	CASSSRDSSSYNEQFF	TGTGCCAGCAGTTCGAGGGACTCGAGCTCCTACAATGAGCAGTTCTTC
TRBJ2-3	TRBD2	.	TRBV5-8	CASSLVGRVTDTQYF	TGTGCCAGCAGCTTGGTTGGGAGGGTCACAGATACGCAGTATTTT
TRBJ1-2	.	.	TRBV5-1	CASSLDYGYTF	TGCGCCAGCAGCTTGGACTATGGCTACACCTTC
TRBJ2-2	.	.	TRBV5-6	CASSSTGELFF	TGTGCCAGCAGCTCGACCGGGGAGCTGTTTTTT
TRBJ1-5	TRBD1	.	TRBV15	CATSRDPGDRGQWGQPQHF	TGTGCCACCAGCAGAGATCCAGGGGACAGGGGGCAGTGGGGTCAGCCCCAGCATTTT
TRBJ2-2	.	.	TRBV2	CASTNTGELFF	TGTGCCAGCACCAACACCGGGGAGCTGTTTTTT
TRBJ2-1	TRBD2	.	TRBV4-2	CASSQGGTIDVDEQFF	TGTGCCAGCAGCCAAGGGGGGACTATAGATGTGGATGAGCAGTTCTTC
TRBJ1-1	.	.	TRBV5-1	CASSLDPGVGAEAFF	TGCGCCAGCAGCTTGGATCCAGGGGTGGGGGCTGAAGCTTTCTTT
TRBJ2-7	.	.	TRBV28	CASSLPPASSYEQYF	TGTGCCAGCAGTTTACCCCCCGCGAGCTCCTACGAGCAGTACTTC
TRBJ2-1	.	.	TRBV15	CATSRNTRDNEQFF	TGTGCCACCAGCAGAAACACCAGGGACAATGAGCAGTTCTTC
TRBJ2-7	.	.	TRBV6-1	CASSGGPARDEQYF	TGTGCCAGCAGTGGGGGACCGGCGCGAGACGAGCAGTACTTC
TRBJ2-1	.	.	TRBV27	CASRKGGNNEQFF	TGTGCCAGCAGGAAGGGGGGCAACAATGAGCAGTTCTTC
TRBJ2-5	.	.	TRBV29-1	CSVEREETQYF	TGCAGCGTTGAGCGCGAAGAGACCCAGTACTTC
TRBJ2-1	.	.	TRBV7-9	CASSLGVQFF	TGTGCCAGCAGCTTAGGGGTACAGTTCTTC
TRBJ2-3	.	once	TRBV19	CASSNPLAGGRDTQYF	TGTGCCAGTAGTAACCCCTTAGCCGGAGGAAGAGATACGCAGTATTTT
TRBJ2-3	TRBD1	.	TRBV10-3	CAISESRTGGPDTQYF	TGTGCCATCAGTGAGTCTAGGACAGGGGGCCCAGATACGCAGTATTTT
TRBJ2-7	.	.	TRBV7-2	CASSFGQGTYEQYF	TGTGCCAGCAGCTTTGGGCAGGGGACTTACGAGCAGTACTTC
TRBJ2-7	.	.	TRBV9	CASSAPGSYEQYF	TGTGCCAGCAGCGCTCCGGGGTCCTACGAGCAGTACTTC